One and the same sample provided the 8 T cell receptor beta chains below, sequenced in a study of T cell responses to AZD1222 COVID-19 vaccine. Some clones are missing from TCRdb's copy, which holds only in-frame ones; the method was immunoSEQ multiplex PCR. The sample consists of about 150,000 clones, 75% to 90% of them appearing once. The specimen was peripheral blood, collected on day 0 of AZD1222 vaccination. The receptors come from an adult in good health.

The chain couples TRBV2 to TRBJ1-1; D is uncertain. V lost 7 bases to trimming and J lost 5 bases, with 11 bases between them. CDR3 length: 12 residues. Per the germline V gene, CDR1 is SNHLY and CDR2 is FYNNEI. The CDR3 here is CASTEARTEAFF. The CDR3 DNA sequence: TGTGCCAGCACCGAGGCGAGAACTGAAGCTTTCTTT.

CDR3: CASSLDTSFNEQFF. The CDR3 DNA is TGTGCCAGCAGTCTGGACACTAGTTTCAATGAGCAGTTCTTC. The chain has TRBV28 and TRBJ2-1; tentatively, D is TRBD1 or TRBD2 (5 bases each). The CDR3 has 14 residues. Between the trimmed V and J ends, which lost 5 bases and 6 bases, there was a span of 14 bases. Per the germline V gene, CDR1 is MDHEN and CDR2 is SYDVKM.

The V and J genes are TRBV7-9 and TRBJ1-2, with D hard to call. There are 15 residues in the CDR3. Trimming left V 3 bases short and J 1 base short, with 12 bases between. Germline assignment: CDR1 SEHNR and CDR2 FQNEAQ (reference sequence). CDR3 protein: CASSFVSEYNYGYTF. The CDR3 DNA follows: TGTGCCAGCAGCTTCGTGAGCGAGTATAACTATGGCTACACCTTC.

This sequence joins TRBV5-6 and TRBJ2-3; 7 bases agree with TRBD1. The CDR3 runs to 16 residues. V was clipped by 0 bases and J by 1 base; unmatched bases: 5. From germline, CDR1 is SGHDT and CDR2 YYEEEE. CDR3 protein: CASSLASGGGTDTQYF. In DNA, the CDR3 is TGTGCCAGCAGCTTGGCTTCAGGGGGAGGCACAGATACGCAGTATTTT.

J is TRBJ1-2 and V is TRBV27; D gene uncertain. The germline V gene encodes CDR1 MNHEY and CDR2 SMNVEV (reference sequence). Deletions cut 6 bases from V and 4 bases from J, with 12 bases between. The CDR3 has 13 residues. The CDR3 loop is CASSPGQAYGYTF. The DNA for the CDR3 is TGTGCCAGCAGCCCAGGCCAAGCCTATGGCTACACCTTC.

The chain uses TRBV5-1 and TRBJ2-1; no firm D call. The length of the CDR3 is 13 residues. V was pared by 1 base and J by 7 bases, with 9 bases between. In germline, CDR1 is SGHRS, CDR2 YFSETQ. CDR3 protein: CASSLTRVNEQFF. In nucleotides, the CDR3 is TGCGCCAGCAGCTTGACCAGAGTAAATGAGCAGTTCTTC.

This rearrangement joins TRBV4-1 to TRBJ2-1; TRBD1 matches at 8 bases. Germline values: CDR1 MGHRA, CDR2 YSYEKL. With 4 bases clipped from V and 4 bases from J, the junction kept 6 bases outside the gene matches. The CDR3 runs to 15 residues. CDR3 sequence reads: CASSPPDREYNEQFF. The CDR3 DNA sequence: TGCGCCAGCAGCCCTCCGGACAGGGAATACAATGAGCAGTTCTTC.

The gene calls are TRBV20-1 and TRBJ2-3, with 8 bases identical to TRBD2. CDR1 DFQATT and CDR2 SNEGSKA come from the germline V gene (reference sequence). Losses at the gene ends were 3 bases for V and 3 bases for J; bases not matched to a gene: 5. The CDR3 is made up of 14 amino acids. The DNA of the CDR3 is TGCAGTGCTAGTCAGAGCGGGGGAACAGATACGCAGTATTTT. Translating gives CSASQSGGTDTQYF.